The clone carrying this T cell receptor beta chain was observed once. The sample is drawn from a study of CD8 T cells in Susac syndrome. After extraction with the RNeasy kit, 0.5 to 1 ug of the RNA was reverse transcribed using random hexamers. Each CDR3 protein gets one entry after TCRdb re-called the immunoSEQ multiplex PCR reads with MiXCR. The data hold about 110,000 distinct CDR3 sequences, with approximately 94% observed a single time. Trimming shortened V by 1 base and J by 1 base, and 7 bases separated the two germline ends. The CDR3 covers 14 residues. This receptor was identified in a human donor with Susac syndrome. J is TRBJ1-1 and V is TRBV12-3 or TRBV12-4, with TRBD1 as a possible D gene (5 bases). The source material was CD8+ T cells from PBMCs. CDR3 sequence reads: CASSLGGANTEAFF. The CDR3 bases are TGTGCCAGCAGTTTAGGAGGGGCGAACACTGAAGCTTTCTTT.